The clone carrying this TCR beta chain was detected a few times. The repertoire was sequenced with immunoSEQ multiplex PCR; TCRdb's copy has only in-frame clones and lacks some. In the table there are fewer than 120,000 clones, roughly four fifths of which are singletons. This sample stems from a study of T cell responses to AZD1222 COVID-19 vaccine. Study-level background: Recipients boosted at about 4 weeks or about 12 weeks are pooled.

The sequence derives from an adult in good health. The material sequenced was peripheral blood, taken on day 0 of AZD1222 vaccination.

CDR3 sequence: CASSDLTRAYEQYF. CDR3 DNA: TGCGCCAGCAGTGATCTGACTAGGGCCTACGAGCAGTACTTC. This chain connects TRBV10-2 to TRBJ2-7, with D possibly being TRBD2 (6 bases). V lost 3 bases, J lost 2 bases, and 11 bases lay in between. The CDR3 totals 14 residues. CDR1 and CDR2 from the germline V gene are WSHSY and SAAADI.